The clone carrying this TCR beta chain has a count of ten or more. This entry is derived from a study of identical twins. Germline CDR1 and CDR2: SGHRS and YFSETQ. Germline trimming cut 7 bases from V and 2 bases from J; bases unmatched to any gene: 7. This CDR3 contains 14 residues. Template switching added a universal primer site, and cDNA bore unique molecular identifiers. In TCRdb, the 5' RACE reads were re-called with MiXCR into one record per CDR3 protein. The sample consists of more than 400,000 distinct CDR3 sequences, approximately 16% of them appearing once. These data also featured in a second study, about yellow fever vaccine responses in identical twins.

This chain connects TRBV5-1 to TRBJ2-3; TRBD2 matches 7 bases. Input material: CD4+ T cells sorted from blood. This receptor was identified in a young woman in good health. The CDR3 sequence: CASAAGAPTDTQYF. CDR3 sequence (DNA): TGCGCCAGCGCGGCGGGAGCCCCCACAGATACGCAGTATTTT. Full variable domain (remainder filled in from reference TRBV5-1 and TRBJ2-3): KAGVTQTPRYLIKTRGQQVTLSCSPISGHRSVSWYQQTPGQGLQFLFEYFSETQRNKGNFPGRFSGRQFSNSRSEMNVSTLELGDSALYLCASAAGAPTDTQYFGPGTRLTVL.